A selection of T cell receptor beta chains follows, all from one sample in a study of tumor and adjacent non-tumor tissue in lung cancer. TCRdb reprocessed the multiplex PCR reads via MiXCR and lists one record per CDR3 protein. Found here are 98,000 or so distinct CDR3 sequences, less than 85% of them singletons; the top ten hold 30%. The source material was distant non-tumor lung tissue. The receptors shown here come from a man aged 60-69 years with small cell lung cancer. Each CDR3 is given with its conserved first and last residue. D genes are given only for firm matches. A row's size may be missing; if present it is once, few, many or a size class.

clone_size: few; d_call: NA; j_call: TRBJ2-7; v_call: TRBV5-1; cdr3_aa: CASSLDPSYEQYF; cdr3_nt: TGCGCCAGCAGCCTCGACCCGTCCTACGAGCAGTACTTC
clone_size: NA; d_call: NA; j_call: TRBJ2-2; v_call: TRBV6-5; cdr3_aa: CASNFVGDGELFF; cdr3_nt: TGTGCCAGCAACTTCGTGGGAGACGGGGAGCTGTTTTTT
clone_size: NA; d_call: NA; j_call: TRBJ1-4; v_call: TRBV20-1; cdr3_aa: CSDRQAGNEKLFF; cdr3_nt: TGCAGTGACCGACAGGCGGGCAATGAAAAACTGTTTTTT
clone_size: few; d_call: NA; j_call: TRBJ2-1; v_call: TRBV10-3; cdr3_aa: CAISEAQDSWGRNEQFF; cdr3_nt: TGTGCCATCAGTGAGGCCCAAGACTCCTGGGGACGAAATGAGCAGTTCTTC
clone_size: many; d_call: TRBD2; j_call: TRBJ2-1; v_call: TRBV11-2; cdr3_aa: CASSSGGGTSGSIYNEQFF; cdr3_nt: TGTGCCAGCAGCTCCGGGGGGGGGACTAGCGGGAGTATCTACAATGAGCAGTTCTTC
clone_size: NA; d_call: NA; j_call: TRBJ2-3; v_call: TRBV7-8; cdr3_aa: CASSQVRGSGGTQYF; cdr3_nt: TGTGCCAGCAGCCAAGTTAGAGGGAGTGGCGGTACGCAGTATTTT
clone_size: NA; d_call: NA; j_call: TRBJ1-2; v_call: TRBV29-1; cdr3_aa: CSVERRNYGYTF; cdr3_nt: TGCAGTGTCGAGCGGAGGAACTATGGCTACACCTTC
clone_size: NA; d_call: TRBD2; j_call: TRBJ2-1; v_call: TRBV12-3/TRBV12-4; cdr3_aa: CASSLRTSRDLGQLF; cdr3_nt: TGTGCCAGCAGTTTACGGACTAGCAGGGATCTCGGGCAGCTCTTC
clone_size: NA; d_call: NA; j_call: TRBJ2-1; v_call: TRBV11-2; cdr3_aa: CAGSLRAAGLKIF; cdr3_nt: TGTGCCGGCAGCTTAAGGGCGGCGGGCCTAAAGATCTTC
clone_size: few; d_call: TRBD2; j_call: TRBJ2-1; v_call: TRBV11-1; cdr3_aa: CASSSESRTSGSGNKQFF; cdr3_nt: TGTGCTAGCAGCTCAGAATCGAGGACTAGCGGGAGTGGTAATAAGCAATTCTTC
clone_size: NA; d_call: NA; j_call: TRBJ1-1; v_call: TRBV7-9; cdr3_aa: CASSSGVKGSTACF; cdr3_nt: TGTGCAAGCAGCTCAGGAGTCAAAGGGTCGACGGCTTGCTTT
clone_size: once; d_call: NA; j_call: TRBJ2-1; v_call: TRBV20-1; cdr3_aa: CSAIIVEKASNEQFF; cdr3_nt: TGCAGTGCCATTATAGTGGAGAAAGCCTCTAATGAGCAGTTCTTC
clone_size: NA; d_call: NA; j_call: TRBJ2-1; v_call: TRBV20-1; cdr3_aa: CKGGNSLGEQCF; cdr3_nt: TGTAAAGGGGGTAACTCCCTGGGTGAGCAGTGCTTC
clone_size: few; d_call: TRBD2; j_call: TRBJ2-5; v_call: TRBV12-3/TRBV12-4; cdr3_aa: CASTLGLAGQETQYF; cdr3_nt: TGTGCCAGCACCTTGGGACTAGCGGGGCAAGAGACCCAGTACTTC
clone_size: NA; d_call: TRBD2; j_call: TRBJ2-2; v_call: TRBV12-3/TRBV12-4; cdr3_aa: CASRPGLAGVAEVLFF; cdr3_nt: TGTGCCAGCAGGCCGGGACTAGCGGGAGTAGCCGAGGTGCTGTTTTTT
clone_size: NA; d_call: NA; j_call: TRBJ2-4; v_call: TRBV11-2; cdr3_aa: CASSLDPGGTVIQYF; cdr3_nt: TGCGCCAGCAGCCTAGATCCCGGGGGCACAGTCATTCAGTACTTC
clone_size: NA; d_call: TRBD2; j_call: TRBJ2-5; v_call: TRBV11-3; cdr3_aa: CAGSPGLAEGTQYF; cdr3_nt: TGTGCCGGCAGCCCGGGACTAGCGGAAGGGACCCAATACTTC
clone_size: NA; d_call: TRBD2; j_call: TRBJ2-5; v_call: TRBV5-6; cdr3_aa: CASSRPGTSTQVQYF; cdr3_nt: TGTGCCAGCAGCCGACCCGGGACTAGCACCCAGGTCCAGTACTTC
clone_size: NA; d_call: TRBD1; j_call: TRBJ1-2; v_call: TRBV5-1; cdr3_aa: CVSSAGQGADNYVYTF; cdr3_nt: TGCGTCAGCAGCGCCGGACAGGGGGCGGATAACTATGTCTACACCTTC
clone_size: NA; d_call: NA; j_call: TRBJ2-1; v_call: TRBV11-2; cdr3_aa: CASGLGAADLKIF; cdr3_nt: TGTGCCAGCGGCTTAGGGGCGGCGGACCTAAAGATCTTC
clone_size: NA; d_call: NA; j_call: TRBJ2-7; v_call: TRBV12-3/TRBV12-4; cdr3_aa: CVRTYPGGNGYEQYF; cdr3_nt: TGTGTCAGAACGTACCCCGGGGGAAATGGCTACGAGCAGTACTTC
clone_size: NA; d_call: NA; j_call: TRBJ2-5; v_call: TRBV4-2; cdr3_aa: CASSHTGLAQETQYF; cdr3_nt: TGTGCCAGCAGCCACACGGGACTCGCGCAAGAGACCCAGTACTTC
clone_size: NA; d_call: NA; j_call: TRBJ1-2; v_call: TRBV7-9; cdr3_aa: CASSPTQGGAVYGCTF; cdr3_nt: TGTGCCAGCAGCCCAACGCAGGGTGGGGCCGTCTATGGCTGCACCTTC
clone_size: NA; d_call: NA; j_call: TRBJ2-2; v_call: TRBV7-2; cdr3_aa: CASSPLGVEELFF; cdr3_nt: TGTGCAAGCAGCCCGCTAGGTGTCGAGGAGCTGTTTTTT
clone_size: NA; d_call: TRBD1; j_call: TRBJ2-3; v_call: TRBV12-3/TRBV12-4; cdr3_aa: CTNNRQGAGQPQYF; cdr3_nt: TGTACCAACAACCGACAGGGGGCAGGTCAGCCCCAGTATTTT
clone_size: NA; d_call: NA; j_call: TRBJ2-1; v_call: TRBV5-1; cdr3_aa: CASILSATADEQFF; cdr3_nt: TGCGCCAGCATCTTGAGCGCTACCGCCGATGAGCAGTTCTTC
clone_size: NA; d_call: TRBD1; j_call: TRBJ1-2; v_call: TRBV20-1; cdr3_aa: CGAYGTGSGHTF; cdr3_nt: TGCGGTGCTTACGGGACAGGGTCTGGCCACACCTTC